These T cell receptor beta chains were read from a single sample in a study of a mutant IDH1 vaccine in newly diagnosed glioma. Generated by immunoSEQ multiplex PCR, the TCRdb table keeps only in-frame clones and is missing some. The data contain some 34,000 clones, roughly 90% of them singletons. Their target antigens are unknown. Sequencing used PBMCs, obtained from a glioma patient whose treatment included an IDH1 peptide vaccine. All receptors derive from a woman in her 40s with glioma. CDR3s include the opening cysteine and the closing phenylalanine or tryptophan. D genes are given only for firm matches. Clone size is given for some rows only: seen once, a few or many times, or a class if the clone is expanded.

CDR3 DNA: TGTGCCAGCAGTTACTTTCAGGGGCTTTCCGAAGCTTTCTTT
CDR3 protein: CASSYFQGLSEAFF
J gene: TRBJ1-1
D gene: .
V gene: TRBV6-6
clone size: .

CDR3 DNA: TGTGCCAGCAGCCTCAAAACTTCACCCCTCCACTTT
CDR3 protein: CASSLKTSPLHF
J gene: TRBJ1-6
D gene: .
V gene: TRBV13
clone size: .

CDR3 DNA: TGCGCCAGCAGCCCCTGGACAGGGGGCTCCCGGCCCGGTTTGGTGACCAAAAACATTCAGTACTTC
CDR3 protein: CASSPWTGGSRPGLVTKNIQYF
J gene: TRBJ2-4
D gene: TRBD1
V gene: TRBV4-1
clone size: .

CDR3 DNA: TGTGCCATAATGACTAGGGGATCAGTAGAAGAGACCCAGTACTTC
CDR3 protein: CAIMTRGSVEETQYF
J gene: TRBJ2-5
D gene: .
V gene: TRBV15
clone size: .

CDR3 DNA: TGTGCCAGCAGTCGGACAGGGGTCTATGGCTACACCTTC
CDR3 protein: CASSRTGVYGYTF
J gene: TRBJ1-2
D gene: TRBD1
V gene: TRBV14
clone size: .

CDR3 DNA: TGCGCCAGCAGCCACTCCTACCTCGTCAGCTCCCCTAACACTGAAGCTTTCTTT
CDR3 protein: CASSHSYLVSSPNTEAFF
J gene: TRBJ1-1
D gene: .
V gene: TRBV4-3
clone size: .

CDR3 DNA: TGTGCCAGCAGTGACTCACCCGGGACGGTCTCTGGAAACACCATATATTTT
CDR3 protein: CASSDSPGTVSGNTIYF
J gene: TRBJ1-3
D gene: .
V gene: TRBV25-1
clone size: few

CDR3 DNA: TGTGCCAGCAGGCATTACCGACAGGGATTAAATCAGCCCCAGCATTTT
CDR3 protein: CASRHYRQGLNQPQHF
J gene: TRBJ1-5
D gene: TRBD1
V gene: TRBV6-6
clone size: .

CDR3 DNA: TGCGCCAGCAGCTCACACTTAGGCACTGAAGCTTTCTTT
CDR3 protein: CASSSHLGTEAFF
J gene: TRBJ1-1
D gene: .
V gene: TRBV5-1
clone size: .

CDR3 DNA: TGTGCCTGGAGTCAGAGTATCGGCAAAACGAATGAAAAACTGTTTTTT
CDR3 protein: CAWSQSIGKTNEKLFF
J gene: TRBJ1-4
D gene: .
V gene: TRBV30
clone size: .

CDR3 DNA: TGTGCCAGCAGCCAGATCCCACAGCTCGAAGATCAAGAGACCCAGTACTTC
CDR3 protein: CASSQIPQLEDQETQYF
J gene: TRBJ2-5
D gene: .
V gene: TRBV14
clone size: .

CDR3 DNA: TGTGCCAGCAGTGAAGGAACAGTGGGGGGGCTCTACGAGCAGTACTTC
CDR3 protein: CASSEGTVGGLYEQYF
J gene: TRBJ2-7
D gene: .
V gene: TRBV6-1
clone size: .

CDR3 DNA: TGTGCCAGCAGGCGGGGAAACACCGGGGAGCTGTTTTTT
CDR3 protein: CASRRGNTGELFF
J gene: TRBJ2-2
D gene: .
V gene: TRBV7-2
clone size: .

CDR3 DNA: TGCAGCGTTGGGGAAACACGGTTCTACGAGCAGTACTTC
CDR3 protein: CSVGETRFYEQYF
J gene: TRBJ2-7
D gene: .
V gene: TRBV29-1
clone size: .

CDR3 DNA: TGTGCCAGCAGCTGGGGCGGACGAAGAGGGACTGAAGCTTTCTTT
CDR3 protein: CASSWGGRRGTEAFF
J gene: TRBJ1-1
D gene: .
V gene: TRBV5-5
clone size: few

CDR3 DNA: TGTGCCAGCAGCTCGGTTCTGCCGGGTGGTGAAGCTTTCTTT
CDR3 protein: CASSSVLPGGEAFF
J gene: TRBJ1-1
D gene: .
V gene: TRBV7-9
clone size: .

CDR3 DNA: TGTGCCAGCTCACCTATCACGTCTGAAGCTTTCTTT
CDR3 protein: CASSPITSEAFF
J gene: TRBJ1-1
D gene: .
V gene: TRBV18
clone size: .

CDR3 DNA: TGTGCCGGCGGCCTCGGGGACTATCGCTACACCTTC
CDR3 protein: CAGGLGDYRYTF
J gene: TRBJ1-2
D gene: .
V gene: TRBV6-6
clone size: .

CDR3 DNA: TGCGCCAGCAGCCAAGAGGCACACACCGGGGAGCTGTTTTTT
CDR3 protein: CASSQEAHTGELFF
J gene: TRBJ2-2
D gene: .
V gene: TRBV4-3
clone size: .

CDR3 DNA: TGTGCCAGCAGCCGTTCCCGGGACAGACAAGAGACCCAGTACTTC
CDR3 protein: CASSRSRDRQETQYF
J gene: TRBJ2-5
D gene: TRBD1
V gene: TRBV5-4
clone size: .

CDR3 DNA: TGTGCCAGCAGCATGACAGGCGCGAGCTCCTACGAGCAGTACTTC
CDR3 protein: CASSMTGASSYEQYF
J gene: TRBJ2-7
D gene: .
V gene: TRBV5-6
clone size: .

CDR3 DNA: TGTGCCAGCGACAGACAGGGAAGCTATGGCTACACCTTC
CDR3 protein: CASDRQGSYGYTF
J gene: TRBJ1-2
D gene: TRBD1
V gene: TRBV6-1
clone size: .

CDR3 DNA: TGTGCCAGCAGGCGGGGCGCCCAAGAGACCCAGTACTTC
CDR3 protein: CASRRGAQETQYF
J gene: TRBJ2-5
D gene: .
V gene: TRBV2
clone size: .

CDR3 DNA: TGTGCCAGCAGGCCTATTTTTGGGACATTCGACTACGAGCAGTACTTC
CDR3 protein: CASRPIFGTFDYEQYF
J gene: TRBJ2-7
D gene: .
V gene: TRBV2
clone size: .

CDR3 DNA: TGTGCCTGGAGTGTACAATTCGGCCAGACGCTCTATGGCTACACCTTC
CDR3 protein: CAWSVQFGQTLYGYTF
J gene: TRBJ1-2
D gene: .
V gene: TRBV30
clone size: .

CDR3 DNA: TGTGCCAGCACCTACCAAGCGGGCACCACCTACAATGAGCAGTTCTTC
CDR3 protein: CASTYQAGTTYNEQFF
J gene: TRBJ2-1
D gene: .
V gene: TRBV2
clone size: .

CDR3 DNA: TGTGCCAGCAGTCTTGCCCCCCTCGGGGGAAACACCATATATTTT
CDR3 protein: CASSLAPLGGNTIYF
J gene: TRBJ1-3
D gene: .
V gene: TRBV6-1
clone size: .

CDR3 DNA: TGCGCCAGCAGCCAAGGACAGGGTTGGTACACCGGGGAGCTGTTTTTT
CDR3 protein: CASSQGQGWYTGELFF
J gene: TRBJ2-2
D gene: TRBD1
V gene: TRBV4-3
clone size: .

CDR3 DNA: TGTGCCAGCAGTGAATATGGGGGACAGGGGGTCTATGGCTACACCTTC
CDR3 protein: CASSEYGGQGVYGYTF
J gene: TRBJ1-2
D gene: TRBD1
V gene: TRBV25-1
clone size: .

CDR3 DNA: TGTGCCAGCAGCTTGGGAGGCGAGCAGTACTTC
CDR3 protein: CASSLGGEQYF
J gene: TRBJ2-7
D gene: .
V gene: TRBV5-6
clone size: .

CDR3 DNA: TGTGCTAGCAGCAAGGGACAGCGGGAAAAACTGTTTTTT
CDR3 protein: CASSKGQREKLFF
J gene: TRBJ1-4
D gene: TRBD1
V gene: TRBV7-7
clone size: few

CDR3 DNA: TGCGCCAGCAGCGAGAAGGCTAGCGGAGACTACGAGCAGTACTTC
CDR3 protein: CASSEKASGDYEQYF
J gene: TRBJ2-7
D gene: TRBD2
V gene: TRBV5-1
clone size: .

CDR3 DNA: TGTGCCAGCAGCTTTCGAACAGGGCTATCGAGAGAGCAGTACTTC
CDR3 protein: CASSFRTGLSREQYF
J gene: TRBJ2-7
D gene: .
V gene: TRBV5-8
clone size: .

CDR3 DNA: TGTGCCTCCCAGCCGGGGGACTCCTACAATGAGCAGTTCTTC
CDR3 protein: CASQPGDSYNEQFF
J gene: TRBJ2-1
D gene: .
V gene: TRBV10-3
clone size: .

CDR3 DNA: TGTGCCAGCAGTAGCAGACAGGCTAATAATTCACCCCTCCACTTT
CDR3 protein: CASSSRQANNSPLHF
J gene: TRBJ1-6
D gene: .
V gene: TRBV2
clone size: few

CDR3 DNA: TGTGCCAGCAGTAGTTCTGTTTATAATTCACCCCTCCACTTT
CDR3 protein: CASSSSVYNSPLHF
J gene: TRBJ1-6
D gene: .
V gene: TRBV6-6
clone size: .

CDR3 DNA: TGTGCCAGTCATCGGACAGGGAATCAGCCCCAGCATTTT
CDR3 protein: CASHRTGNQPQHF
J gene: TRBJ1-5
D gene: TRBD1
V gene: TRBV2
clone size: .

CDR3 DNA: TGTGCCAGCAGCCAGTTCCCAGGGGGGGGGACCAACAATGAGCAGTTCTTC
CDR3 protein: CASSQFPGGGTNNEQFF
J gene: TRBJ2-1
D gene: .
V gene: TRBV4-2
clone size: .

CDR3 DNA: TGTGCCTGGAGTGTCGGGCTGCGGCAAGAGACCCAGTACTTC
CDR3 protein: CAWSVGLRQETQYF
J gene: TRBJ2-5
D gene: .
V gene: TRBV30
clone size: .

CDR3 DNA: TGTGCCAGCCGGGGGAACAATACGCAGTATTTT
CDR3 protein: CASRGNNTQYF
J gene: TRBJ2-3
D gene: .
V gene: TRBV6-5
clone size: .

CDR3 DNA: TGTGCCAGTAGCAGGACTAGCGGGAGTCGGAACGAGCAGTACTTC
CDR3 protein: CASSRTSGSRNEQYF
J gene: TRBJ2-7
D gene: TRBD2
V gene: TRBV19
clone size: .

CDR3 DNA: TGTGCCAGCAGCTTAGTAACCCTGGGCCTGTCGCGTAACGAGCAGTACTTC
CDR3 protein: CASSLVTLGLSRNEQYF
J gene: TRBJ2-7
D gene: .
V gene: TRBV7-8
clone size: .

CDR3 DNA: TGCGCCAGCAGAGAACTCCCCGGACAGGTCACCTACGAGCAGTACTTC
CDR3 protein: CASRELPGQVTYEQYF
J gene: TRBJ2-7
D gene: TRBD1
V gene: TRBV5-1
clone size: .

CDR3 DNA: TGTGCCAGCAGTGGGGGGTACAATGAGCAGTTCTTC
CDR3 protein: CASSGGYNEQFF
J gene: TRBJ2-1
D gene: .
V gene: TRBV7-8
clone size: .

CDR3 DNA: TGTGCCAGCAGCAGCGGGGGGCTTAAAGAGACCCAGTACTTC
CDR3 protein: CASSSGGLKETQYF
J gene: TRBJ2-5
D gene: TRBD2
V gene: TRBV7-9
clone size: .

CDR3 DNA: TGTGCCAGCAGTTACTCGGGGAGGGAGGGGGCCTACGAGCAGTACTTC
CDR3 protein: CASSYSGREGAYEQYF
J gene: TRBJ2-7
D gene: .
V gene: TRBV6-5
clone size: .